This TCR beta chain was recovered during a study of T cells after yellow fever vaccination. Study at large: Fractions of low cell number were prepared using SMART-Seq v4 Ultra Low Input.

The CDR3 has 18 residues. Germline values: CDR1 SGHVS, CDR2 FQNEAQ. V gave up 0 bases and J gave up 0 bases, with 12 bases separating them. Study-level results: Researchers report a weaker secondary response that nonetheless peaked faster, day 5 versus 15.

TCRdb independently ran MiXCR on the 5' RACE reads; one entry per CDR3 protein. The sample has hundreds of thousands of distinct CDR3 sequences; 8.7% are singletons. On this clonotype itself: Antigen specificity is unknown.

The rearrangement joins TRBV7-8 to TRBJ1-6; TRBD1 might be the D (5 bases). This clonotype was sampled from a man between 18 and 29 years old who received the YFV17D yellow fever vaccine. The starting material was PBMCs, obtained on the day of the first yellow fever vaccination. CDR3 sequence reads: CASSLAQGWSSYNSPLHF. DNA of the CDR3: TGTGCCAGCAGCTTAGCGCAGGGATGGAGCTCCTATAATTCACCCCTCCACTTT.